This passage covers 18 T cell receptor beta chains from one sample sequenced in a study of cytotoxic CD8 clonotypes in ibrutinib-treated CLL. Sequenced by immunoSEQ multiplex PCR; TCRdb stores in-frame clones only, minus some. The sample lists 120,000 to 150,000 clones; roughly 90% were seen once. The sequencing here drew on PBMCs, taken after 12 months of ibrutinib treatment. These TCRs come from a human donor with chronic lymphocytic leukemia.

The genes are TRBV6-5 and TRBJ1-2; 8 bases fit TRBD1. V shed 2 bases and J 4 bases; nucleotides not matched to a gene: 9. CDR1 is MNHEY and CDR2 is SVGAGI in the germline V gene. There are 16 residues in the CDR3. The CDR3 DNA reads TGTGCCAGCAGTTACGGCAGGGGGCGAGGTCTCTATGGCTACACCTTC. This encodes CASSYGRGRGLYGYTF.

The chain has TRBV18 and TRBJ2-7, with D possibly matching TRBD2 (5 bases). The length of the CDR3 is 14 residues. The germline CDR1 and CDR2 sequences are KGHSH and LQKENI. Trimming shortened V by 0 bases and J by 2 bases, and 8 bases separated the two germline ends. The CDR3 protein is CASSPPSGAYEQYF. The CDR3, as DNA: TGTGCCAGCTCACCACCGAGCGGAGCCTACGAGCAGTACTTC.

The chain recombines TRBV10-1 with TRBJ2-2, with D perhaps TRBD1 (5 bases). The CDR3 spans 15 residues. Germline CDR1 and CDR2: WNHNN and SYGVQD (reference sequence). With 4 bases removed from V and 6 bases from J, the gap between germline ends came to 15 bases. CDR3 bases: TGCGCCAGCAGTGGCAGGGATGGTTATTCCGGGGAGCTGTTTTTT. This gives the protein CASSGRDGYSGELFF.

J is TRBJ2-5 and V is TRBV5-1, with D perhaps matching TRBD2 (5 bases). CDR1 and CDR2 from the germline V gene are SGHRS and YFSETQ. Trimming left V 4 bases short and J 4 bases short, with 11 bases between. CDR3 length: 13 amino acids. CDR3 residues: CASSPGNLETQYF. In DNA form, the CDR3 reads TGCGCCAGCAGCCCCGGGAACCTAGAGACCCAGTACTTC.

This rearrangement joins TRBV18 to TRBJ1-2, with a weak D call TRBD1 (6 bases). The V end was cut by 5 bases, the J end by 3 bases, with 10 bases between. CDR1 and CDR2 from the germline V gene are KGHSH and LQKENI. This CDR3 region has 13 residues. The CDR3 reads CASSFGGDYGYTF. CDR3 sequence (DNA): TGTGCCAGCTCATTCGGGGGCGACTATGGCTACACCTTC.

This clone was recorded only once. This sequence joins TRBV28 and TRBJ2-7, with 8 bases aligning to TRBD2. Trimming cost V 6 bases and J 1 base; bases outside gene matches: 5. This CDR3 is built from 14 residues. Germline V lookup: CDR1 MDHEN, CDR2 SYDVKM. CDR3 nucleotide sequence: TGTGCCAGCAGCAGCGGGAGTAGATCCTACGAGCAGTACTTC. Its protein product is CASSSGSRSYEQYF.

The chain recombines TRBV27 with TRBJ2-1; 7 bases agree with TRBD2. This CDR3 is 13 amino acids long. Germline CDR1 is MNHEY and CDR2 is SMNVEV (reference sequence). V lost 6 bases, J lost 9 bases, and 8 bases stayed unmatched. This CDR3 is CASRAGVPSEQFF. CDR3 nucleotide sequence: TGTGCCAGCAGGGCGGGAGTGCCTTCTGAGCAGTTCTTC.

The chain links TRBV27 to TRBJ2-7, with TRBD1 matching 7 bases. Germline V lookup: CDR1 MNHEY, CDR2 SMNVEV (reference sequence). The V segment lost 6 bases and the J segment 6 bases; nucleotides outside the gene matches: 8. CDR3 length: 13 residues. The CDR3 loop reads CASRGTEKREQYF. The DNA of the CDR3 is TGTGCCAGCAGGGGGACAGAAAAACGCGAGCAGTACTTC.

This chain joins TRBV2 and TRBJ2-5; 11 bases align to TRBD2. This CDR3 has 14 amino acids. Losses at the gene ends were 11 bases for V and 0 bases for J; bases not matched to a gene: 5. Germline V gene data show CDR1 as SNHLY and CDR2 as FYNNEI. The CDR3 DNA sequence: TGTGCCTGTAAGACTAGCGGGAACCAAGAGACCCAGTACTTC. Amino acids: CACKTSGNQETQYF.

V gene TRBV29-1 combines with J gene TRBJ1-1; D remains unclear. Trimming pared 3 bases from V and 0 bases from J, leaving 8 bases between. The CDR3 sequence is 13 residues long. Germline V CDR1 and CDR2: SQVTM, ANQGSEA. The CDR3 DNA reads as TGCAGCGTTGAGTTTGAGCTGAACACTGAAGCTTTCTTT. Protein product: CSVEFELNTEAFF.

The chain links TRBV6-4 to TRBJ2-2, with TRBD1 matching over 7 bases. This CDR3 comprises 13 residues. Germline-derived CDR1 and CDR2 are MRHNA and SNTAGT. Losses at the gene ends were 6 bases for V and 3 bases for J; bases not matched to a gene: 1. CDR3 DNA: TGTGCCAGCAGGGACAGGTACACCGGGGAGCTGTTTTTT. Its protein product is CASRDRYTGELFF.

The chain couples TRBV7-3 to TRBJ2-5; tentatively, D is TRBD1 (7 bases). The V gene lost 3 bases and the J gene lost 0 bases, with 11 bases spanning the gap. Germline values: CDR1 SGHTA, CDR2 FQGTGA. This CDR3 region has 15 residues. The CDR3 DNA is TGTGCCAGCAGCTTGACAGGGAGGTACCAAGAGACCCAGTACTTC. It is translated as CASSLTGRYQETQYF.

This sequence joins TRBV9 and TRBJ1-2; D gene ambiguous. Trimming removed 4 bases from V and 8 bases from J, with 12 bases in between. This CDR3 is built from 12 residues. Germline V lookup: CDR1 SGDLS, CDR2 YYNGEE. The CDR3 spells CASSRSERGYTF. The CDR3 DNA follows: TGTGCCAGCAGCCGTAGCGAAAGGGGCTACACCTTC.

The rearrangement links TRBV7-8 to TRBJ2-7; 12 bases fit TRBD2. CDR1 SGHVS and CDR2 FQNEAQ come from the germline V gene. Trimming took 1 base from V and 6 from J; bases not matched to a gene: 4. The CDR3 spans 15 residues. The CDR3 spells CASSLGLAGVSEQYF. DNA of the CDR3: TGTGCCAGCAGCTTAGGACTAGCGGGAGTTAGCGAGCAGTACTTC.

This chain connects TRBV5-1 to TRBJ2-3; the match to TRBD1 covers 9 bases. Trimming at V came to 4 bases and at J to 6 bases, leaving 9 bases not matched to a gene. The CDR3 totals 15 residues. CDR1 and CDR2 (germline): SGHRS, YFSETQ. CDR3 sequence: CASSRGDRDTDTQYF. The CDR3 bases are TGCGCCAGCAGCCGAGGGGACAGGGACACGGATACGCAGTATTTT.

The V and J genes are TRBV30 and TRBJ1-1; D remains ambiguous. The CDR3 totals 12 residues. Trimming left V 2 bases short and J 0 bases short, with 4 bases between. The germline gives CDR1 GTSNPN, CDR2 SVGIG (reference sequence). CDR3 in DNA: TGTGCCTGGAGTAGAGTGAACACTGAAGCTTTCTTT. It is translated as CAWSRVNTEAFF.

This chain connects TRBV5-5 to TRBJ2-3; 8 bases line up with TRBD2. CDR1 SGHKS and CDR2 YYEKEE come from the germline V gene (reference sequence). The CDR3 has 16 amino acids. V lost 3 bases to trimming and J lost 3 bases; unmatched junction nucleotides: 9. Here the CDR3 DNA reads TGTGCCAGCAGCTCGACAATAGCGGGGATAACAGATACGCAGTATTTT. This encodes CASSSTIAGITDTQYF. The variable domain in full, completed from reference TRBV5-5 and TRBJ2-3, reads DAGVTQSPTHLIKTRGQQVTLRCSPISGHKSVSWYQQVLGQGPQFIFQYYEKEERGRGNFPDRFSARQFPNYSSELNVNALLLGDSALYLCASSSTIAGITDTQYFGPGTRLTVL.

This clone appeared a few times. The junction differs from germline at one of its ends, possibly a read error. The genes are TRBV6-5 and TRBJ2-7; weak D call: TRBD2 (7 bases). CDR1 is MNHEY, CDR2 SVGAGI, per germline. This CDR3 region has 14 residues. The CDR3 DNA follows: TGTGCCAGCAGGAGGGGGGGATCCTCCCACGAGCAGTACTTC. Translation: CASRRGGSSHEQYF.